This paragraph covers one T cell receptor beta chain sequence. What it binds is unknown. This record comes from a study of identical twins. A universal primer site was created by template switching, with the cDNA bearing unique molecular identifiers. One entry per CDR3 protein results from TCRdb running MiXCR on the 5' RACE reads. This sample carries hundreds of thousands of distinct CDR3 sequences, about 7.5% of them seen once, and the ten largest clones take less than 2%. Each donor (without exception) was a healthy Caucasian. CDR1 and CDR2 (germline): MRHNA, SNTAGT. Trimming shortened V by 6 bases and J by 6 bases, and 17 bases separated the two germline ends. The CDR3 length is 14 residues. Study results and caveats: Memory repertoires showed no such pattern, whereas abundant cord blood beta clonotypes carried fewer insertions.

The sample also formed part of further work on yellow fever vaccine responses in identical twins. That report adds: Reportedly, twins showed a vaccine T cell response that looked partly convergent and partly personalized.

The receptor's source is a woman younger than 30 in good health. This chain connects TRBV6-4 to TRBJ1-1; TRBD1 is a possible D gene (5 bases). The sample consisted of memory (CD45RO+) T cells sorted from blood. CDR3: CASSVRRGAAEAFF. CDR3 sequence (DNA): TGTGCCAGCAGCGTTCGAAGAGGGGCGGCTGAAGCTTTCTTT.